These 26 T cell receptor beta chains were all obtained from the same sample, sequenced in a study of cytomegalovirus exposure and HLA in healthy donors. The PCR was carried out with 60 Vbeta primers and 13 Jbeta primers. Sequencing was performed with immunoSEQ multiplex PCR; in TCRdb, only in-frame clones are kept and a portion is missing. The repertoire holds some 110,000 clones, with around 61% as singletons. The sequenced material came from PBMCs. The receptors here all came from a woman in her 30s in good health and CMV-seronegative.

Here the CDR3 reads CASSSNWLESSGANVLTF. CDR3 DNA: TGTGCCAGCAGCTCAAATTGGCTAGAGTCTTCTGGGGCCAACGTCCTGACTTTC. V gene TRBV7-9 combines with J gene TRBJ2-6; unclear D gene. Deletions cut 4 bases from V and 1 base from J, with 17 bases between. Germline CDR1 reads SEHNR; CDR2 reads FQNEAQ (reference sequence). The CDR3 contains 18 residues.

The rearrangement joins TRBV5-1 to TRBJ2-3, with 10 positions matching TRBD1. This CDR3 has 16 amino acids. V lost 1 base, J lost 6 bases, and 8 bases stayed unmatched. Germline lookup yields CDR1 SGHRS and CDR2 YFSETQ. This CDR3 reads CASSLLGQGVWDTQYF. The CDR3 region has the DNA TGCGCCAGCAGCTTGCTCGGACAGGGGGTTTGGGATACGCAGTATTTT. Looking up the rest from reference TRBV5-1 and TRBJ2-3 gives the full variable domain: KAGVTQTPRYLIKTRGQQVTLSCSPISGHRSVSWYQQTPGQGLQFLFEYFSETQRNKGNFPGRFSGRQFSNSRSEMNVSTLELGDSALYLCASSLLGQGVWDTQYFGPGTRLTVL.

The chain couples TRBV6-6 to TRBJ1-4, with D perhaps TRBD1 (6 bases). The CDR3 covers 15 residues. CDR1 is MNHNY and CDR2 is SVGAGI in the germline V gene (reference sequence). Trimming took off 4 bases at V and 0 bases at J, with 9 bases between the two ends. CDR3 nucleotide sequence: TGTGCCAGCAGTTCAAACAGGGCAACTAATGAAAAACTGTTTTTT. This encodes CASSSNRATNEKLFF.

V gene TRBV30 combines with J gene TRBJ2-7; D gene unclear. The CDR3 sequence is 13 residues long. V dropped 1 base and J dropped 6 bases, with 13 bases sitting between them. CDR1 is GTSNPN and CDR2 is SVGIG in the germline V gene (reference sequence). The DNA for the CDR3 is TGTGCCTGGAGTGGAGGCGCAATCCCCGAGCAGTACTTC. This encodes CAWSGGAIPEQYF.

This chain uses TRBV7-9 with TRBJ2-1; tentatively, D is TRBD2 (5 bases). CDR1 is SEHNR, CDR2 FQNEAQ, per germline (reference sequence). V was pared by 1 base and J by 9 bases, with 13 bases between. CDR3 length: 14 residues. CDR3 coding DNA: TGTGCCAGCAGCTTAGATCTAGCCCCCATTGAGCAGTTCTTC. This translates into CASSLDLAPIEQFF.

The chain has TRBV2 and TRBJ2-7; the match to TRBD1 covers 12 bases. Losses at the gene ends were 7 bases for V and 6 bases for J; bases not matched to a gene: 13. Germline CDR1 SNHLY, CDR2 FYNNEI. The CDR3 length is 16 residues. The CDR3 loop reads CASTMGQGARGGEQYF. In DNA form, the CDR3 reads TGTGCCAGCACCATGGGACAGGGGGCCCGAGGGGGCGAGCAGTACTTC.

This clone was seen a few times. This chain joins TRBV27 and TRBJ2-7; 9 bases align to TRBD2. Germline CDR1 MNHEY, CDR2 SMNVEV (reference sequence). V was clipped by 4 bases and J by 2 bases; unmatched bases: 6. This CDR3 has 15 residues. DNA of the CDR3: TGTGCCAGCAGTTCCGGACTAGCGCCGACCTACGAGCAGTACTTC. This translates into CASSSGLAPTYEQYF.

The chain couples TRBV6-5 to TRBJ1-6, with TRBD1 matching over 8 bases. V lost 7 bases, J lost 0 bases, and 2 bases stayed unmatched. This CDR3 comprises 15 residues. CDR1 MNHEY and CDR2 SVGAGI come from the germline V gene. CDR3 DNA sequence: TGTGCCAGCATGGACAGGGCCTCCTATAATTCACCCCTCCACTTT. This gives the protein CASMDRASYNSPLHF.

The V call is TRBV28, the J call TRBJ1-4; no reliable D call. The CDR3 spans 14 residues. The germline V gene has CDR1 MDHEN and CDR2 SYDVKM. V was clipped by 4 bases and J by 7 bases, with 13 bases between them. The CDR3 loop is CASSSTVSSEKLFF. CDR3 DNA sequence: TGTGCCAGCAGTTCGACCGTCTCTAGTGAAAAACTGTTTTTT.

The chain couples TRBV15 to TRBJ2-7; the D gene is possibly TRBD1 (5 bases). Between the trimmed V and J ends, which lost 4 bases and 3 bases, there was a span of 16 bases. The germline CDR1 and CDR2 sequences are LNHNV and YYDKDF (reference sequence). This CDR3 has 15 amino acids. The CDR3, as DNA: TGTGCCACCAGCACCTCAGGGATTAGGGGCTACGAGCAGTACTTC. Its translation: CATSTSGIRGYEQYF.

The chain carries TRBV9 and TRBJ1-5, with D tentatively TRBD1 (5 bases). The V gene's germline CDR1 is SGDLS and CDR2 YYNGEE. Between the trimmed V and J ends, which lost 6 bases and 1 base, there was a span of 11 bases. This CDR3 has 14 amino acids. CDR3 residues: CASNSGGSNQPQHF. As DNA, the CDR3 is TGTGCCAGCAATTCTGGGGGGAGCAATCAGCCCCAGCATTTT.

This chain links TRBV2 with TRBJ2-7; D remains ambiguous. The ends were cut back, 1 base at V and 4 bases at J, with 14 bases in the middle. The CDR3 loop spans 15 amino acids. The germline CDR1 and CDR2 sequences are SNHLY and FYNNEI. CDR3 region: CASSEEALMGYEQYF. The CDR3 DNA follows: TGTGCCAGCAGTGAAGAAGCGTTGATGGGTTACGAGCAGTACTTC. Variable domain in full (rest from reference TRBV2 and TRBJ2-7): EPEVTQTPSHQVTQMGQEVILRCVPISNHLYFYWYRQILGQKVEFLVSFYNNEISEKSEIFDDQFSVERPDGSNFTLKIRSTKLEDSAMYFCASSEEALMGYEQYFGPGTRLTVT.

The chain employs TRBV5-1 and TRBJ1-2; TRBD1 might be the D (5 bases). The CDR3 has 15 residues. V lost 5 bases, J lost 2 bases, and 16 bases lay in between. CDR1 is SGHRS, CDR2 YFSETQ, per germline. This CDR3 reads CASRGGDGSNYGYTF. The CDR3 bases are TGCGCCAGCAGGGGGGGGGACGGATCGAACTATGGCTACACCTTC. The whole variable domain, remainder taken from reference TRBV5-1 and TRBJ1-2, is KAGVTQTPRYLIKTRGQQVTLSCSPISGHRSVSWYQQTPGQGLQFLFEYFSETQRNKGNFPGRFSGRQFSNSRSEMNVSTLELGDSALYLCASRGGDGSNYGYTFGSGTRLTVV.

This chain uses TRBV5-1 with TRBJ1-4, with D tentatively TRBD1 (5 bases). Germline values: CDR1 SGHRS, CDR2 YFSETQ. Trimming pared 7 bases from V and 4 bases from J, leaving 17 bases between. The CDR3 runs to 15 residues. The CDR3, as DNA: TGCGCCAGCTGTCCTGGCGGGACGCTTAATGAAAAACTGTTTTTT. It is translated as CASCPGGTLNEKLFF.

The V and J genes are TRBV25-1 and TRBJ2-1; D unclear. CDR1 MGHDK and CDR2 SYGVNS come from the germline V gene. The CDR3 is made up of 14 amino acids. The germline V and J ends were trimmed by 3 bases and 9 bases, with 15 bases remaining between them. Here the CDR3 DNA reads TGTGCCAGCAGTGATGGGCTACTCCCCCCTGAGCAGTTCTTC. Protein sequence: CASSDGLLPPEQFF.

The rearrangement links TRBV19 to TRBJ2-3, with a possible D match to TRBD1 (5 bases). Trimming left V 5 bases short and J 0 bases short, with 24 bases between. The CDR3 has 19 amino acids. From germline, CDR1 is LNHDA and CDR2 SQIVND (reference sequence). Here the CDR3 DNA reads TGTGCCAGTAGTCGGAAACCAGGGCAGGGAATACTTAGCACAGATACGCAGTATTTT. As protein: CASSRKPGQGILSTDTQYF.

The chain combines TRBV7-9 with TRBJ2-5; TRBD1 matches at 10 bases. CDR1 is SEHNR, CDR2 FQNEAQ, per germline (reference sequence). V lost 5 bases and J lost 5; bases outside the gene matches: 11. The CDR3 has 16 amino acids. The CDR3: CASSPGDRGHRETQYF. The CDR3 DNA reads TGTGCCAGCAGCCCAGGGGACAGGGGTCATAGGGAGACCCAGTACTTC.

CDR3 nucleotides: TGTGCCAGCAGTCTTAGCGGGAGAGGTTACGAGCAGTACTTC. It encodes CASSLSGRGYEQYF. This chain uses TRBV2 with TRBJ2-7; 9 positions match TRBD2. This CDR3 has 14 amino acids. V dropped 5 bases and J dropped 4; count of bases not matched to a gene: 6. Germline CDR1 SNHLY, CDR2 FYNNEI.

This clone was counted once. The chain recombines TRBV28 with TRBJ1-6; D gene unclear. From germline, CDR1 is MDHEN and CDR2 SYDVKM. With 3 bases removed from V and 9 bases from J, the gap between germline ends came to 15 bases. The CDR3 sequence is 15 residues long. The CDR3 protein is CASSFHSAPGSPLHF. The DNA of the CDR3 is TGTGCCAGCAGTTTCCATTCCGCACCGGGTTCACCCCTCCACTTT.

The chain couples TRBV28 to TRBJ2-7; D unclear. V was shortened by 4 bases and J by 3 bases, with 7 bases between the two germline ends. This CDR3 region has 12 residues. Germline CDR1 and CDR2: MDHEN and SYDVKM. CDR3 DNA: TGTGCCAGCAGTTCCACTTACTACGAGCAGTACTTC. This codes for CASSSTYYEQYF.

The genes are TRBV7-8 and TRBJ2-1; D is possibly TRBD2 (6 bases). V dropped 3 bases and J dropped 6 bases, with 15 bases sitting between them. This CDR3 has 15 residues. Germline-derived CDR1 and CDR2 are SGHVS and FQNEAQ. This CDR3 is CASSFRRDSANEQFF. For the CDR3, the DNA is TGTGCCAGCAGCTTTCGACGGGACTCAGCCAATGAGCAGTTCTTC.

This clone occurred a few times. The V call is TRBV5-1, the J call TRBJ2-1; TRBD2 matches 7 bases. The CDR3 runs 12 residues. With 5 bases clipped from V and 8 bases from J, the junction kept 4 bases outside the gene matches. Germline values: CDR1 SGHRS, CDR2 YFSETQ. The CDR3 sequence is CASRGGKYEQFF. CDR3 DNA sequence: TGCGCCAGCAGGGGGGGGAAGTATGAGCAGTTCTTC.

The chain couples TRBV4-3 to TRBJ1-2, with 7 bases fitting TRBD1. With 0 bases clipped from V and 4 bases from J, the junction kept 5 bases outside the gene matches. Germline-derived CDR1 and CDR2 are LGHNA and YSLEER. CDR3 size: 15 residues. CDR3 DNA sequence: TGCGCCAGCAGCCAAGAGTCCGGGACAGCCTATGGCTACACCTTC. Translation: CASSQESGTAYGYTF.

This clone has only a few counts. This chain links TRBV28 with TRBJ1-1; the D is unclear. The CDR3 runs to 14 residues. Trimming took 3 bases from V and 3 from J, leaving 11 bases between them. Germline CDR1 reads MDHEN; CDR2 reads SYDVKM. CDR3 protein: CASSFGPADTEAFF. The DNA for the CDR3 is TGTGCCAGCAGTTTCGGCCCGGCGGACACTGAAGCTTTCTTT.

The rearrangement uses TRBV5-1 and TRBJ1-2, with D possibly TRBD1 on 6 matching bases. Trimming took 2 bases from V and 6 from J, leaving 14 bases between them. The CDR3 runs to 14 residues. Germline lookup yields CDR1 SGHRS and CDR2 YFSETQ. The CDR3 sequence: CASSLTDRLNGYTF. CDR3 sequence (DNA): TGCGCCAGCAGCTTAACGGACAGACTGAATGGCTACACCTTC.

V usage is TRBV19 and J usage is TRBJ2-1; 10 nucleotides match TRBD2. CDR3 length: 16 amino acids. The germline CDR1 and CDR2 sequences are LNHDA and SQIVND (reference sequence). V lost 4 bases and J lost 0; bases outside the gene matches: 3. CDR3 amino acids: CASSTGTSVSYNEQFF. The CDR3 DNA reads as TGTGCCAGTAGTACCGGGACTAGCGTCTCCTACAATGAGCAGTTCTTC.